This TCR beta chain was retrieved from a study of identifying expanded T cells in peripheral blood. Germline V lookup: CDR1 MGHRA, CDR2 YSYEKL. CDR3 length equals 15 residues. The V end lost 4 bases, the J end lost 5 bases, and 17 bases lay between the germline ends. Profiled with immunoSEQ multiplex PCR; TCRdb holds only in-frame clones, not every one. The sample holds 50,000 to 65,000 clones, 89% seen once. The receptor comes from a person aged 18 to 75 in good health. What was sequenced was blood. The genes are TRBV4-1 and TRBJ1-2; weak D call: TRBD1 (6 bases). In DNA form, the CDR3 reads TGCGCCAGCAGCCCGGAGGTACAGGGAGGATATGGCTACACCTTC. Protein product: CASSPEVQGGYGYTF.